The 30 T cell receptor beta chains reported below all come from one sample, sequenced in a study of breast tumors, draining lymph nodes, adjacent tissues. TCRdb re-called the multiplex PCR reads through MiXCR, storing one row per CDR3 protein. The repertoire consists of approximately 150,000 distinct CDR3 sequences, with approximately 29% occurring once and the leading ten covering 2% to 2.5%. Axillary draining lymph nodes of breast cancer patients supplied the node samples. Input material: axillary lymph node tissue. Every receptor here comes from a female donor with breast cancer. Some clones in this sample may be carry-over from other donors' samples.

On this clonotype: This may be a read error: a much more frequent sequence differs by one nucleotide. The genes are TRBV6-5 and TRBJ2-1; 11 bases fit TRBD2. Germline CDR1 reads MNHEY; CDR2 reads SVGAGI. The CDR3 is 15 amino acids. V shed 6 bases, J shed 5 bases, and the junction held 6 bases outside the gene matches. CDR3 in amino acids: CASRLLAGVNNEQFF. DNA for the CDR3: TGTGCCAGCAGACTACTAGCGGGGGTAAACAATGAGCAGTTCTTC.

This clonotype has a count of ten or more. The chain couples TRBV6-5 to TRBJ2-7; D remains ambiguous. CDR1 is MNHEY, CDR2 SVGAGI, per germline. The germline V and J ends were trimmed by 5 bases and 2 bases, with 16 bases remaining between them. The CDR3 loop spans 15 amino acids. This chain's CDR3 is CASSHKVASPYEQYF. CDR3 coding DNA: TGTGCCAGCAGTCACAAGGTCGCCAGTCCCTACGAGCAGTACTTC.

A note on this clonotype: Germline is not matched at one junction end, which may reflect a read error. The genes are TRBV6-2 or TRBV6-3 and TRBJ2-5; 10 nucleotides match TRBD1. From germline, CDR1 is MNHEY and CDR2 SVGEGT. The CDR3 runs to 15 residues. The CDR3 DNA follows: TGTGCCAGCAGTCACTCGACAGGGGGCGGAGAGACCCAGTACTTC. Translation gives CASSHSTGGGETQYF.

Notes on this clonotype: A junction end diverges from the germline sequence, so it may reflect a read error. The rearrangement links TRBV7-2 to TRBJ1-1; D remains ambiguous. Germline loops: CDR1 SGHTA, CDR2 FQGNSA. The CDR3 is made up of 15 amino acids. The CDR3 nucleotides read TGTGCCAGCAGCTTAGTAAGGAGTTCGAACACTGGAGCTTTCTTT. Encoded protein: CASSLVRSSNTGAFF.

The chain carries TRBV7-9 and TRBJ2-5; perhaps TRBD2 as D (6 bases). Germline V gene sequence: CDR1 SEHNR, CDR2 FQNEAQ (reference sequence). Trimming took off 8 bases at V and 3 bases at J, with 16 bases between the two ends. This CDR3 is built from 14 residues. CDR3 sequence reads: CASGLIGGEETQYF. Written as DNA, the CDR3 is TGTGCCAGCGGCCTAATCGGAGGGGAAGAGACCCAGTACTTC.

The V call is TRBV24-1, the J call TRBJ1-2; TRBD1 aligns across 7 bases. Germline V lookup: CDR1 KGHDR, CDR2 SFDVKD. The V segment lost 2 bases and the J segment 8 bases; nucleotides outside the gene matches: 10. The CDR3 contains 15 residues. The CDR3 DNA reads TGTGCCACCAGTGATTCCGGGACAGCCCAGTCCGGCTACACCTTC. Amino acid sequence: CATSDSGTAQSGYTF.

This clonotype was observed at least ten times. The V and J genes are TRBV2 and TRBJ1-4, with D perhaps matching TRBD1 (6 bases). Trimming left V 5 bases short and J 7 bases short, with 20 bases between. This CDR3 region has 16 residues. Germline loops: CDR1 SNHLY, CDR2 FYNNEI. CDR3 bases: TGTGCCAGCAGTCCACTGGGGTCGGGGGCTAGTGAAAAACTGTTTTTT. Protein: CASSPLGSGASEKLFF.

At least ten counts were recorded for this clonotype. V and J are TRBV2 and TRBJ1-2; D is unclear. V shed 5 bases and J shed 4 bases, with 14 bases lying between them. Germline-derived CDR1 and CDR2 are SNHLY and FYNNEI. The CDR3 is made up of 14 amino acids. The CDR3 sequence is CASSPDGAFYGYTF. The DNA for the CDR3 is TGTGCCAGCAGTCCGGACGGAGCATTCTATGGCTACACCTTC.

The chain recombines TRBV20-1 with TRBJ1-5, with 8 bases lining up with TRBD1. Germline values: CDR1 DFQATT, CDR2 SNEGSKA (reference sequence). The CDR3 covers 14 residues. CDR3 sequence: CRTGQGNSNQPQHF. The CDR3 nucleotides read TGCAGGACCGGACAGGGAAATAGCAATCAGCCCCAGCATTTT.

In this sample, this clonotype turned up many times. The V gene is TRBV6-2 or TRBV6-3, the J gene TRBJ2-3; no clear D. This CDR3 comprises 13 residues. The V end lost 5 bases, the J end lost 5 bases, and 11 bases lay between the germline ends. Germline lookup yields CDR1 MNHEY and CDR2 SVGEGT. The CDR3 nucleotides are TGTGCCAGCAGTCACCCGGAAGGAGATACGCAGTATTTT. Translating gives CASSHPEGDTQYF.

This clonotype was seen repeatedly, ten times or more. This CDR3 reads CASSDRDRGRNTQYF. In DNA form, the CDR3 reads TGTGCCAGCAGTGATCGGGACAGGGGGAGAAATACGCAGTATTTT. The chain recombines TRBV2 with TRBJ2-3, with TRBD1 matching over 11 bases. This CDR3 is built from 15 residues. The germline V gene has CDR1 SNHLY and CDR2 FYNNEI. V was clipped by 3 bases and J by 7 bases; unmatched bases: 6.

This clonotype was counted many times. The V gene is TRBV2, the J gene TRBJ1-6, with D tentatively TRBD1 (5 bases). V was pared by 5 bases and J by 0 bases, with 11 bases between. Germline CDR1 reads SNHLY; CDR2 reads FYNNEI. This CDR3 has 16 amino acids. The DNA of the CDR3 is TGTGCCAGCAGTCTCGACAGCCGCTCCTATAATTCACCCCTCCACTTT. Residues: CASSLDSRSYNSPLHF.

The chain is built from TRBV11-2 and TRBJ1-5, with TRBD1 identical over 11 bases. The CDR3 covers 14 residues. Per the germline V gene, CDR1 is SGHAT and CDR2 is FQNNGV. After removal of 6 bases from V and 14 bases from J, the junction contained 12 bases not matched to a gene. The CDR3 nucleotides read TGTGCCAGCAGAAAGGGACAGGGGGTCTACAATGAGCATTTT. It encodes CASRKGQGVYNEHF.

There are many counts of this clonotype. V usage is TRBV6-5 and J usage is TRBJ1-2; D is unclear. CDR1 is MNHEY, CDR2 SVGAGI, per germline. V was trimmed by 8 bases and J by 4 bases, leaving 11 bases between them. The CDR3 covers 12 residues. The CDR3 protein is CASAGGGYGYTF. CDR3 DNA: TGTGCCAGCGCGGGAGGAGGCTATGGCTACACCTTC.

This clonotype was observed at least ten times. The chain recombines TRBV10-2 with TRBJ1-2; D remains unclear. V was trimmed by 2 bases and J by 4 bases, leaving 8 bases between them. Germline CDR1 WSHSY, CDR2 SAAADI. This CDR3 region has 13 residues. CDR3 amino acids: CASSEEIVYGYTF. The CDR3 coding sequence is TGCGCCAGCAGTGAGGAAATCGTCTATGGCTACACCTTC.

This clonotype was detected ten times or more. The chain recombines TRBV4-3 with TRBJ2-2, with D perhaps assigned TRBD1 or TRBD2 (5 bases each). V was cut by 0 bases and J by 2 bases, with 10 bases left in between. CDR1 LGHNA and CDR2 YSLEER come from the germline V gene. The CDR3 runs 16 residues. The CDR3 loop reads CASSQDRGANTGELFF. The CDR3, as DNA: TGCGCCAGCAGCCAAGATAGGGGAGCAAACACCGGGGAGCTGTTTTTT.

This clonotype came up a few times. A much larger clonotype is one base distant, so this may be a read error. The gene calls are TRBV6-6 and TRBJ2-3; the match to TRBD2 covers 7 bases. The V segment lost 8 bases and the J segment 3 bases; nucleotides outside the gene matches: 11. Germline-derived CDR1 and CDR2 are MNHNY and SVGAGI (reference sequence). The CDR3 runs 15 residues. This CDR3 reads CASGPIGGRTDTQYF. CDR3 DNA: TGTGCCAGCGGGCCGATCGGGGGGAGGACAGATACGCAGTATTTT.

The table lists this clonotype with many counts. This rearrangement joins TRBV5-4 to TRBJ1-2; 8 bases match TRBD1. The CDR3 has 14 residues. Per the germline V gene, CDR1 is SGHNT and CDR2 is YYREEE (reference sequence). Trimming took 2 bases from V and 8 from J; bases not matched to a gene: 8. The CDR3 loop is CASSLGTGLWGYTF. The CDR3 DNA is TGTGCCAGCAGCTTAGGGACAGGCCTTTGGGGCTACACCTTC.

This clonotype was observed many times. The V call is TRBV3-1, the J call TRBJ1-6, with D unresolved. With 6 bases removed from V and 8 bases from J, the gap between germline ends came to 14 bases. The CDR3 consists of 14 residues. Looked up from germline, CDR1 is LGHDT and CDR2 is YNNKEL (reference sequence). The CDR3 spells CASSHTKPYSPLHF. The CDR3 bases are TGTGCCAGCAGTCATACTAAGCCGTATTCACCCCTCCACTTT.

The chain combines TRBV20-1 with TRBJ1-1; D may be TRBD1 (5 bases). Trimming removed 0 bases from V and 4 bases from J, with 12 bases in between. CDR1 and CDR2 (germline): DFQATT, SNEGSKA (reference sequence). The CDR3 totals 14 residues. The CDR3 DNA reads as TGCAGTGCTAGAGAACGCCAGGGCAGCACTGAAGCTTTCTTT. Amino acids: CSARERQGSTEAFF.

This clonotype was picked up many times. The V gene is TRBV30, the J gene TRBJ1-2; D remains ambiguous. The CDR3 covers 13 residues. Between the trimmed V and J ends, which lost 0 bases and 4 bases, there was a span of 9 bases. CDR1 GTSNPN and CDR2 SVGIG come from the germline V gene (reference sequence). In nucleotides, the CDR3 is TGTGCCTGGAGTGTAGAGGAGCGCTATGGCTACACCTTC. It specifies CAWSVEERYGYTF.

This clonotype was observed many times. The chain uses TRBV2 and TRBJ1-5; D might be TRBD1 (5 bases). Trimming shortened V by 3 bases and J by 6 bases, and 12 bases separated the two germline ends. The CDR3 extends over 14 amino acids. Germline CDR1 SNHLY, CDR2 FYNNEI. The DNA for the CDR3 is TGTGCCAGCAGTGACGGGACGCAAGGTCAGCCCCAGCATTTT. Protein product: CASSDGTQGQPQHF.

This clonotype occurred many times. The chain has TRBV6-1 and TRBJ1-2; no reliable D call. Germline assignment: CDR1 MNHNS and CDR2 SASEGT. V shed 2 bases and J shed 5 bases, with 6 bases lying between them. The CDR3 runs to 12 residues. The DNA of the CDR3 is TGTGCCAGCAGTGAAAGACTTTATGGCTACACCTTC. Protein: CASSERLYGYTF.

This clonotype has ten or more counts. The chain combines TRBV19 with TRBJ1-5; TRBD1 is a possible D gene (5 bases). From germline, CDR1 is LNHDA and CDR2 SQIVND (reference sequence). V dropped 3 bases and J dropped 0 bases, with 12 bases sitting between them. The CDR3 has 16 amino acids. The CDR3: CASSIKGLTSNQPQHF. The CDR3 DNA reads as TGTGCCAGTAGTATCAAGGGGCTTACTAGCAATCAGCCCCAGCATTTT.

The table lists this clonotype with a few counts. Given a much more abundant clone one base away, this may be a read error. The V call is TRBV20-1, the J call TRBJ2-1; 9 positions agree with TRBD1. V dropped 2 bases and J dropped 10; count of bases not matched to a gene: 9. The germline V gene encodes CDR1 DFQATT and CDR2 SNEGSKA (reference sequence). This CDR3 comprises 14 residues. Written as DNA, the CDR3 is TGCAGTGCTAGAAGAGCTGGACAGGGGTCCGAGCAGTTCTTC. It specifies CSARRAGQGSEQFF.

In its sample, this clonotype was seen many times. The chain is built from TRBV5-1 and TRBJ1-4; D is undetermined. CDR1 is SGHRS and CDR2 is YFSETQ in the germline V gene. Trimming took 7 bases from V and 2 from J, leaving 12 bases between them. The CDR3 is made up of 14 amino acids. The CDR3 sequence: CASRSSWTNEKLFF. The CDR3 nucleotides read TGCGCCAGCCGATCGTCGTGGACTAATGAAAAACTGTTTTTT.

Many counts were recorded for this clonotype. The chain uses TRBV6-6 and TRBJ1-2; a possible D gene is TRBD1 (5 bases). The CDR3 is made up of 14 amino acids. Germline CDR1 reads MNHNY; CDR2 reads SVGAGI (reference sequence). The V gene lost 6 bases and the J gene lost 0 bases, with 11 bases spanning the gap. The CDR3 bases are TGTGCCAGCAGCCGAGCACAGGCTAACTATGGCTACACCTTC. Its protein product is CASSRAQANYGYTF.

At least ten counts were recorded for this clonotype. The chain couples TRBV5-6 to TRBJ2-2; 7 bases line up with TRBD2. This CDR3 spans 15 amino acids. With V trimmed by 1 base and J by 5 bases, 5 bases remained unmatched. The V gene's germline CDR1 is SGHDT and CDR2 YYEEEE. CDR3 bases: TGTGCCAGCAGCTTGTTTCCAGCGGGGACCGGGGAGCTGTTTTTT. It yields the protein CASSLFPAGTGELFF.

This clonotype was picked up many times. The J gene is TRBJ2-7, the V gene TRBV6-5; D may be TRBD1 (7 bases). This CDR3 has 15 residues. Trimming took off 0 bases at V and 2 bases at J, with 11 bases between the two ends. Germline V gene sequence: CDR1 MNHEY, CDR2 SVGAGI. CDR3 in DNA: TGTGCCAGCAGTTACTCGGAGGGGGCCACCTACGAGCAGTACTTC. It yields the protein CASSYSEGATYEQYF.

This clonotype was recorded many times. DNA of the CDR3: TGTGCCAGCAGTGAAGGGGGGGATACGCAGTATTTT. This codes for CASSEGGDTQYF. The chain is built from TRBV6-1 and TRBJ2-3; D may match TRBD1 or TRBD2 (5 bases each). The V and J ends lost 1 base and 6 bases respectively, with 5 bases between them. The CDR3 totals 12 residues. Germline assignment: CDR1 MNHNS and CDR2 SASEGT.